This T cell receptor (beta chain) came from a study of T-cell memory formation after mild COVID-19. At the level of the study: TCR clusters largely stayed donor specific. General observations from the study: Clones that got smaller from day 15 to 85 had even CD4/CD8, while clones growing later tipped toward CD4+.

One entry per CDR3 protein, called by TCRdb with MiXCR from the 5' RACE reads. Of 580,000 or so distinct CDR3 sequences listed, 17% are singletons. Per the germline V gene, CDR1 is SGHTA and CDR2 is FQGNSA. With 4 bases clipped from V and 7 bases from J, the junction kept 4 bases outside the gene matches. The CDR3 extends over 14 amino acids. This clonotype was seen many times. Its antigen remains unidentified. The chain recombines TRBV7-2 with TRBJ1-6; the match to TRBD1 covers 7 bases. The sequenced sample was PBMCs or a T cell subset sorted from them (not recorded which). This receptor was taken from an adult woman who had mild COVID-19 (a few samples of this study predate the infection). Cell type and time point are not known. The CDR3 loop reads CASSYRDSNSPLHF. The CDR3 DNA reads as TGTGCCAGCAGCTACCGGGACAGCAATTCACCCCTCCACTTT.